Listed here are 30 T cell receptor beta chains from one sample, sequenced in a study of cytomegalovirus exposure and HLA in healthy donors. TCRdb's table, derived via immunoSEQ multiplex PCR, lists solely in-frame clones and lacks some. There are approximately 88,000 clones in the sample; 84% occur only once, and about an eighth lies in the top ten. The source material was PBMCs. Receptors originate from a woman aged 18-29 years in good health and CMV-seropositive.

The V gene is TRBV15, the J gene TRBJ2-5, with a possible D match to TRBD2 (5 bases). V dropped 8 bases and J dropped 1 base, with 14 bases sitting between them. Per germline, CDR1 LNHNV and CDR2 YYDKDF (reference sequence). The CDR3 runs to 14 residues. CDR3 residues: CATAVAAAQETQYF. The CDR3 DNA is TGTGCCACCGCCGTGGCAGCGGCCCAAGAGACCCAGTACTTC.

For the CDR3, the DNA is TGCGCCAGCAGCTTGGGGGGCAGGGGGCTCGAGCAGTACTTC. It is translated as CASSLGGRGLEQYF. The J gene is TRBJ2-7, the V gene TRBV5-1; TRBD1 matches 8 bases. V shed 0 bases and J 6 bases; nucleotides not matched to a gene: 5. The germline CDR1 and CDR2 sequences are SGHRS and YFSETQ. The CDR3 runs 14 residues.

This chain links TRBV5-1 with TRBJ1-2, with a tentative D call TRBD1 (6 bases). V shed 4 bases and J shed 2 bases, with 12 bases lying between them. CDR1 and CDR2 from the germline V gene are SGHRS and YFSETQ. This CDR3 comprises 14 residues. The CDR3 bases are TGCGCCAGCAGCCAGCTAACAGGGAACTATGGCTACACCTTC. Encoded protein: CASSQLTGNYGYTF.

V usage is TRBV7-3 and J usage is TRBJ2-2; D is perhaps TRBD2 (5 bases). Trimming removed 6 bases at V and 3 bases at J, with 14 bases between. Germline assignment: CDR1 SGHTA and CDR2 FQGTGA. This CDR3 is built from 15 residues. The DNA for the CDR3 is TGTGCCAGCAGACCTGGACTCCTTTACACCGGGGAGCTGTTTTTT. Amino acids: CASRPGLLYTGELFF.

The chain has TRBV7-2 and TRBJ2-7; 12 positions match TRBD2. There are 16 residues in the CDR3. The junction had 10 bases not matched to a gene; V was cut back by 6 bases and J by 4 bases. Germline assignment: CDR1 SGHTA and CDR2 FQGNSA. The CDR3, as DNA: TGTGCCAGCAGACTCAAACTAGCGGGGGGACCTTACGAGCAGTACTTC. It specifies CASRLKLAGGPYEQYF.

This rearrangement joins TRBV5-4 to TRBJ2-6; TRBD2 might be the D (6 bases). The CDR3 is 15 amino acids. Germline V gene data show CDR1 as SGHNT and CDR2 as YYREEE (reference sequence). The ends were cut back, 5 bases at V and 2 bases at J, with 11 bases in the middle. DNA for the CDR3: TGTGCCAGCAGATTATGGGGGGCTGGGGCCAACGTCCTGACTTTC. It translates to CASRLWGAGANVLTF.

The chain is built from TRBV14 and TRBJ1-3; TRBD1 matches at 7 bases. The CDR3 runs 14 residues. The V gene's germline CDR1 is SGHDN and CDR2 FVKESK. The V and J ends lost 3 bases and 2 bases, in that order; junction bases with no gene match: 1. In DNA, the CDR3 is TGTGCCAGCAGCCAGACAGGGACTGGAAACACCATATATTTT. As protein: CASSQTGTGNTIYF. The full variable domain, completed using reference TRBV14 and TRBJ1-3, is EAGVTQFPSHSVIEKGQTVTLRCDPISGHDNLYWYRRVMGKEIKFLLHFVKESKQDESGMPNNRFLAERTGGTYSTLKVQPAELEDSGVYFCASSQTGTGNTIYFGEGSWLTVV.

The rearrangement joins TRBV2 to TRBJ1-5, with D possibly TRBD1 on 6 matching bases. This CDR3 comprises 13 residues. Germline lookup yields CDR1 SNHLY and CDR2 FYNNEI. V was pared by 6 bases and J by 4 bases, with 10 bases between. The CDR3 protein is CASRPGVNQPQHF. DNA for the CDR3: TGTGCCAGCAGACCAGGGGTTAATCAGCCCCAGCATTTT.

The chain carries TRBV9 and TRBJ1-1, with 10 bases matching TRBD1. The V gene's germline CDR1 is SGDLS and CDR2 YYNGEE. Trimming at V came to 2 bases and at J to 5 bases, leaving 9 bases not matched to a gene. The CDR3 loop spans 16 amino acids. CDR3 protein: CASSVGPGTGETEAFF. CDR3 sequence (DNA): TGTGCCAGCAGCGTTGGCCCCGGGACAGGGGAGACTGAAGCTTTCTTT.

The chain links TRBV7-8 to TRBJ2-6, with TRBD1 matching 10 bases. Trimming cost V 5 bases and J 0 bases; bases outside gene matches: 10. CDR3 length: 19 residues. Germline CDR1 is SGHVS and CDR2 is FQNEAQ. The CDR3 region has the DNA TGTGCCAGCAGCCCCATCAGGGACAGGGGATACTCTGGGGCCAACGTCCTGACTTTC. Encoded protein: CASSPIRDRGYSGANVLTF.

The rearrangement joins TRBV27 to TRBJ1-1, with D hard to call. Germline loops: CDR1 MNHEY, CDR2 SMNVEV (reference sequence). CDR3 length: 14 residues. Trimming removed 7 bases at V and 1 base at J, with 13 bases between. The CDR3 coding sequence is TGTGCCAGCACGAAGGTCGAGGGGAACACTGAAGCTTTCTTT. Translated, it gives CASTKVEGNTEAFF.

The chain has TRBV11-2 and TRBJ2-1, with TRBD1 matching over 7 bases. The CDR3 totals 15 residues. V shed 1 base and J 4 bases; nucleotides not matched to a gene: 4. Germline V gene data show CDR1 as SGHAT and CDR2 as FQNNGV. The DNA of the CDR3 is TGTGCCAGCAGCTTAGGGGACAGCCAATACAATGAGCAGTTCTTC. It specifies CASSLGDSQYNEQFF.

In this sample, this clone turned up a few times. This chain links TRBV29-1 with TRBJ2-3, with D possibly matching TRBD2 (5 bases). The length of the CDR3 is 14 residues. Between the trimmed V and J ends, which lost 5 bases and 0 bases, there was a span of 12 bases. The germline V gene encodes CDR1 SQVTM and CDR2 ANQGSEA. The CDR3 protein is CSVRSRTSTDTQYF. The CDR3 nucleotides are TGCAGCGTTAGATCTCGGACTAGCACAGATACGCAGTATTTT.

This chain joins TRBV7-8 and TRBJ2-5; D remains unclear. The CDR3 runs to 14 residues. Trimming left V 3 bases short and J 4 bases short, with 12 bases between. Germline CDR1 and CDR2: SGHVS and FQNEAQ. CDR3 sequence reads: CASSFSGLGETQYF. DNA of the CDR3: TGTGCCAGCAGCTTTTCCGGTCTCGGAGAGACCCAGTACTTC.

CDR3 sequence reads: CAGLDRALKGYEQYF. CDR3 bases: TGTGCCGGACTGGACAGAGCCCTCAAGGGCTACGAGCAGTACTTC. The chain joins TRBV21-1 to TRBJ2-7; the table's D call, TRBD1, has no DNA check behind it. TRBV21-1 is classified as a pseudogene. The CDR3 is 15 amino acids.

This clone was recorded a few times. The J gene is TRBJ1-2, the V gene TRBV5-1; D unresolved. Germline V gene lookup returns CDR1 SGHRS and CDR2 YFSETQ. The CDR3 has 12 residues. With 5 bases removed from V and 5 bases from J, the gap between germline ends came to 10 bases. The CDR3 DNA follows: TGCGCCAGCAGGGAGAGCGAATATGGCTACACCTTC. Its translation: CASRESEYGYTF.

The chain couples TRBV27 to TRBJ2-7, with a tentative D call TRBD1 (6 bases). Germline V lookup: CDR1 MNHEY, CDR2 SMNVEV (reference sequence). Trimming removed 6 bases at V and 4 bases at J, with 13 bases between. CDR3 length: 13 residues. CDR3 region: CASSLTGFYEQYF. CDR3 DNA: TGTGCCAGCAGCCTAACAGGGTTTTACGAGCAGTACTTC.

The sample holds one count of this clone. V and J are TRBV15 and TRBJ1-2, with a possible D match to TRBD1 (5 bases). Germline CDR1 and CDR2: LNHNV and YYDKDF (reference sequence). V lost 5 bases and J lost 4, with 23 bases in between. This CDR3 comprises 17 residues. For the CDR3, the DNA is TGTGCCACCAGCTCGCGGGACGGTCCCATGTTTGGCTATGGCTACACCTTC. Translation gives CATSSRDGPMFGYGYTF.

The rearrangement uses TRBV28 and TRBJ2-7; TRBD2 might be the D (7 bases). Per the germline V gene, CDR1 is MDHEN and CDR2 is SYDVKM. CDR3 length: 13 residues. Trimming stripped 8 bases from V and 3 bases from J, with 14 bases between. The CDR3 region is CASGEGDLYEQYF. Here the CDR3 DNA reads TGTGCCAGCGGGGAGGGGGATCTCTACGAGCAGTACTTC.

With regard to this clone: Other DNA sequences in the sample encode the same CDR3. CDR3 DNA sequence: TGTGCCAGCAGTTTAAGGGGGCCAGATACGCAGTATTTT. Amino acid sequence: CASSLRGPDTQYF. This chain connects TRBV28 to TRBJ2-3; 7 positions agree with TRBD1. The germline CDR1 and CDR2 sequences are MDHEN and SYDVKM. The trim removed 2 bases at V and 4 bases at J, leaving 0 bases unmatched. CDR3 length: 13 residues.

J is TRBJ1-6 and V is TRBV4-1; weak D call: TRBD1 (6 bases). The length of the CDR3 is 16 residues. Germline V CDR1 and CDR2: MGHRA, YSYEKL. Trimming shortened V by 1 base and J by 10 bases, and 17 bases separated the two germline ends. CDR3: CASSQVPQGHGSPLHF. In DNA, the CDR3 is TGCGCCAGCAGCCAAGTTCCCCAGGGACATGGATCACCCCTCCACTTT.

This clone was detected only once. The gene calls are TRBV11-3 and TRBJ2-1; tentative D call: TRBD1 (6 bases). Trimming left V 0 bases short and J 6 bases short, with 15 bases between. This CDR3 contains 16 residues. Per the germline V gene, CDR1 is SGHNT and CDR2 is YENEEA. This CDR3 reads CASSLDPTGSGNEQFF. Here the CDR3 DNA reads TGTGCCAGCAGCTTAGATCCCACAGGGTCGGGCAATGAGCAGTTCTTC.

By share, this clone ranks as medium-sized. The chain is built from TRBV6-1 and TRBJ2-7, with unresolved D. V was clipped by 0 bases and J by 1 base, with 7 bases between them. The CDR3 is 14 residues long. Germline assignment: CDR1 MNHNS and CDR2 SASEGT. The chain's CDR3 is CASSEASGSYEQYF. CDR3 coding DNA: TGTGCCAGCAGTGAAGCTTCAGGTTCCTACGAGCAGTACTTC.

The V call is TRBV29-1, the J call TRBJ2-1, with 9 bases aligning to TRBD1. The CDR3 spans 12 residues. V shed 6 bases, J shed 10 bases, and the junction held 7 bases outside the gene matches. Germline V lookup: CDR1 SQVTM, CDR2 ANQGSEA. The CDR3 loop reads CSVDRGGREQFF. As DNA, the CDR3 is TGCAGCGTCGACAGGGGGGGACGAGAGCAGTTCTTC.

A few counts support this clone. The chain employs TRBV7-9 and TRBJ2-7, with a possible D match to TRBD1 (5 bases). Trimming left V 5 bases short and J 1 base short, with 6 bases between. This CDR3 spans 12 amino acids. The germline CDR1 and CDR2 sequences are SEHNR and FQNEAQ (reference sequence). CDR3 nucleotides: TGTGCCAGCAGCCACAGGTCCTACGAGCAGTACTTC. This translates into CASSHRSYEQYF.

J is TRBJ2-1 and V is TRBV27; D perhaps matches TRBD1 (6 bases). Per the germline V gene, CDR1 is MNHEY and CDR2 is SMNVEV (reference sequence). This CDR3 is built from 14 residues. V was trimmed by 6 bases and J by 1 base, leaving 10 bases between them. The CDR3 protein is CASRDSRSYNEQFF. The CDR3 bases are TGTGCCAGCAGGGACAGCCGTTCCTACAATGAGCAGTTCTTC.

The chain joins TRBV7-9 to TRBJ1-1, with TRBD1 as a possible D gene (6 bases). V lost 1 base to trimming and J lost 7 bases, with 13 bases between them. Germline CDR1 and CDR2: SEHNR and FQNEAQ (reference sequence). CDR3 size: 14 residues. The CDR3 sequence: CASSLEAGGDEAFF. DNA for the CDR3: TGTGCCAGCAGCTTAGAAGCGGGGGGCGATGAAGCTTTCTTT.

The J gene is TRBJ1-5, the V gene TRBV28; no clear D gene. This CDR3 is built from 17 residues. Trimming took 8 bases from V and 0 from J, leaving 20 bases between them. Germline V lookup: CDR1 MDHEN, CDR2 SYDVKM. As DNA, the CDR3 is TGTGCCAGCGTCGGGGTCCAGAGGACTTATAGCAATCAGCCCCAGCATTTT. This translates into CASVGVQRTYSNQPQHF. The complete variable domain, with remaining parts taken from reference TRBV28 and TRBJ1-5, reads DVKVTQSSRYLVKRTGEKVFLECVQDMDHENMFWYRQDPGLGLRLIYFSYDVKMKEKGDIPEGYSVSREKKERFSLILESASTNQTSMYLCASVGVQRTYSNQPQHFGDGTRLSIL.

The gene calls are TRBV28 and TRBJ2-2, with a weak D call TRBD2 (6 bases). This CDR3 has 14 amino acids. With 10 bases removed from V and 7 bases from J, the gap between germline ends came to 19 bases. The germline CDR1 and CDR2 sequences are MDHEN and SYDVKM. The CDR3, as DNA: TGTGCCACCGGCGGAGGGGCGCGAGGCGGGGAGCTGTTTTTT. Its translation: CATGGGARGGELFF.

V usage is TRBV9 and J usage is TRBJ2-7, with 7 bases fitting TRBD1. Germline values: CDR1 SGDLS, CDR2 YYNGEE. The ends lost 0 bases at V and 2 bases at J; junction bases unmatched: 2. The length of the CDR3 is 14 residues. This CDR3 is CASSVGQGAYEQYF. CDR3 DNA sequence: TGTGCCAGCAGCGTAGGTCAGGGGGCCTACGAGCAGTACTTC.